The T cell receptor beta chain described here comes from a study of early T cells in non-severe SARS-CoV-2 infection. With 0 bases removed from V and 5 bases from J, the gap between germline ends came to 14 bases. Germline V gene sequence: CDR1 SGHNT, CDR2 YYREEE (reference sequence). This CDR3 contains 16 residues. The sample holds many counts of this clonotype. Individual cDNA molecules each received unique molecular identifiers attached to them. TCRdb reanalysed the 5' RACE reads using MiXCR and keeps one entry per CDR3 protein. Altogether more than 65,000 distinct CDR3 sequences are present, roughly 13% being singletons, with the ten largest covering about 5.2%.

The TCR sequence derives from an adult who was a healthcare worker with PCR-confirmed SARS-CoV-2 infection or an uninfected control (not recorded which). The material sequenced was whole blood. The genes are TRBV5-4 and TRBJ2-2; D is perhaps TRBD1 (6 bases). The CDR3 region is CASSLGTKGVTGELFF. The DNA of the CDR3 is TGTGCCAGCAGCTTGGGGACAAAGGGGGTGACCGGGGAGCTGTTTTTT.